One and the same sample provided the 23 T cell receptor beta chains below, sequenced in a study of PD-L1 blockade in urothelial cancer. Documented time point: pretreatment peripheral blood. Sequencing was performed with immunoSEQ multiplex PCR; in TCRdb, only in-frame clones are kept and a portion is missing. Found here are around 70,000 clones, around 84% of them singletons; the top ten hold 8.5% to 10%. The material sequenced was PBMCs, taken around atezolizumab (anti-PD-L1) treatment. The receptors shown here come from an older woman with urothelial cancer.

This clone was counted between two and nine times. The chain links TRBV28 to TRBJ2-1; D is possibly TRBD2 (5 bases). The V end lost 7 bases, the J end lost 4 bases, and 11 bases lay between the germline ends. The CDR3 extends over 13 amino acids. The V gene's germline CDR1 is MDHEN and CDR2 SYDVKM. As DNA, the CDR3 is TGTGCCAGCACGGCGGGTCTATACAATGAGCAGTTCTTC. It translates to CASTAGLYNEQFF.

CDR3 sequence (DNA): TGTGCCAGCAGGAGGAGGGGAGGGGACGGCACTGAAGCTTTCTTT. It translates to CASRRRGGDGTEAFF. The chain links TRBV27 to TRBJ1-1; TRBD1 might be the D (5 bases). V was pared by 6 bases and J by 4 bases, with 18 bases between. Germline loops: CDR1 MNHEY, CDR2 SMNVEV (reference sequence). The CDR3 has 15 residues.

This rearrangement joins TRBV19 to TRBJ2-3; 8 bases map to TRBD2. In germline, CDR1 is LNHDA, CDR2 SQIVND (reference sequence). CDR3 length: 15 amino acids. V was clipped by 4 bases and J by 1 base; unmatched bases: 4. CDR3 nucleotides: TGTGCCAGTAGTACCAGCGGGGGCCGCACAGATACGCAGTATTTT. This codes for CASSTSGGRTDTQYF.

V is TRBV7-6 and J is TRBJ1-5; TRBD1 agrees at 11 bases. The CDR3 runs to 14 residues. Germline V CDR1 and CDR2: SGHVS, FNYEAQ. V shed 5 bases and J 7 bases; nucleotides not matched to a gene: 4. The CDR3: CASSPGQGAQPQHF. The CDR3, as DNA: TGTGCCAGCAGCCCCGGACAGGGGGCCCAGCCCCAGCATTTT. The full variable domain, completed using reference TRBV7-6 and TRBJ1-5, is GAGVSQSPRYKVTKRGQDVALRCDPISGHVSLYWYRQALGQGPEFLTYFNYEAQQDKSGLPNDRFSAERPEGSISTLTIQRTEQRDSAMYRCASSPGQGAQPQHFGDGTRLSIL.

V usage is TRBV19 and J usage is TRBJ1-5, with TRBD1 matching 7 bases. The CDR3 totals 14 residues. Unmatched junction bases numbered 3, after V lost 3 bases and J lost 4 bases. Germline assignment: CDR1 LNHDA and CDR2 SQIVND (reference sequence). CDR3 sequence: CASSMHRGNQPQHF. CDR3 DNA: TGTGCCAGTAGTATGCACAGGGGAAATCAGCCCCAGCATTTT.

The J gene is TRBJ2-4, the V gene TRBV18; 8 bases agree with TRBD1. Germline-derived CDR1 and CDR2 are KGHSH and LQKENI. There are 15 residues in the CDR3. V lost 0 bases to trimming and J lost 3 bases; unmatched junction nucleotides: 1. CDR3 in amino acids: CASSPPQGVKNIQYF. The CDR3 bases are TGTGCCAGCTCACCACCACAGGGGGTCAAAAACATTCAGTACTTC.

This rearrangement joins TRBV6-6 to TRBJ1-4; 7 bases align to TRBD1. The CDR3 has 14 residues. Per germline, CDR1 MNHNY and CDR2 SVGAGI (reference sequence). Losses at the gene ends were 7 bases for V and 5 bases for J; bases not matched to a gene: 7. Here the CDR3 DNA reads TGTGCCAGCACCGCGACAGGGCGAAATGAAAAACTGTTTTTT. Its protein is CASTATGRNEKLFF.

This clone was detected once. The CDR3, as DNA: TGCGCCAGCAGCTTACGATCGGGACAAAATCAGCCCCAGCATTTT. It specifies CASSLRSGQNQPQHF. V gene TRBV5-1 combines with J gene TRBJ1-5; D is possibly TRBD1 (6 bases). CDR3 length equals 15 residues. Trimming removed 2 bases from V and 4 bases from J, with 13 bases in between. Germline loops: CDR1 SGHRS, CDR2 YFSETQ.

CDR3 in amino acids: CASSLPRDRGYNEQFF. The CDR3 coding sequence is TGTGCCAGCAGCTTGCCCCGGGACAGGGGGTACAATGAGCAGTTCTTC. The genes are TRBV7-9 and TRBJ2-1; 11 bases line up with TRBD1. Germline assignment: CDR1 SEHNR and CDR2 FQNEAQ (reference sequence). Trimming cost V 3 bases and J 4 bases; bases outside gene matches: 5. CDR3 length equals 16 residues.

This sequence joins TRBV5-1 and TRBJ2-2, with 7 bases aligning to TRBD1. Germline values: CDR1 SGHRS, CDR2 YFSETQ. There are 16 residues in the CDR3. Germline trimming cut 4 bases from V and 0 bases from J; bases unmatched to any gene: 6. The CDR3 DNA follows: TGCGCCAGCAGCCTAAACGGACAGGCGAACACCGGGGAGCTGTTTTTT. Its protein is CASSLNGQANTGELFF.

The CDR3 DNA is TGTGCCAGCAGTTTTAGGTCAGCGGTAGACCGGAGCTCCTATAATTCACCCCTCCACTTT. Its translation: CASSFRSAVDRSSYNSPLHF. The V call is TRBV27, the J call TRBJ1-6; D is undetermined. CDR3 size: 20 residues. CDR1 and CDR2 (germline): MNHEY, SMNVEV (reference sequence). V was trimmed by 3 bases and J by 0 bases, leaving 21 bases between them.

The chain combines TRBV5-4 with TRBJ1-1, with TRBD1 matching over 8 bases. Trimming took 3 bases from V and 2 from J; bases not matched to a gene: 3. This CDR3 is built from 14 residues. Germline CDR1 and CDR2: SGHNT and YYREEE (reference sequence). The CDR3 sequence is CASSWDRINTEAFF. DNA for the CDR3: TGTGCCAGCAGCTGGGACAGGATTAACACTGAAGCTTTCTTT.

Here the CDR3 DNA reads TGCAGCGTTGGGAGAACCGGGACAGGGGACAATGAGCAGTTCTTC. Its translation: CSVGRTGTGDNEQFF. The rearrangement uses TRBV29-1 and TRBJ2-1; 10 bases are shared with TRBD1. Germline V gene sequence: CDR1 SQVTM, CDR2 ANQGSEA. The CDR3 is 15 residues long. The V gene end was trimmed by 4 bases and the J gene end by 5 bases; junction bases not matched to a gene: 8.

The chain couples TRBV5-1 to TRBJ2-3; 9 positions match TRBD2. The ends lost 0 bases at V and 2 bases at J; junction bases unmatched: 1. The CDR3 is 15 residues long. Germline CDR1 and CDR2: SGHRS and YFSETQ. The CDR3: CASSLVAGVTDTQYF. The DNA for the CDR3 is TGCGCCAGCAGCTTGGTAGCGGGGGTCACAGATACGCAGTATTTT.

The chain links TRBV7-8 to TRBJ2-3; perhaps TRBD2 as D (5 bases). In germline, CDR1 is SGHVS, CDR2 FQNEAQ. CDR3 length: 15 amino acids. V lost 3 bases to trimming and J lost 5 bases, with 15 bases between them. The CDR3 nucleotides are TGTGCCAGCAGCTTGGCCGGGGATTGGGAAGATACGCAGTATTTT. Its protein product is CASSLAGDWEDTQYF.

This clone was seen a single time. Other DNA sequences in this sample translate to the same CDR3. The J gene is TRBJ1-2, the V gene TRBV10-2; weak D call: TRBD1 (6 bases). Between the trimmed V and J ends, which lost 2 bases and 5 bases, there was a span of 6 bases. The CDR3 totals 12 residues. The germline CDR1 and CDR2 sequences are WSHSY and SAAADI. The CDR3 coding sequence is TGCGCCAGCAGTGAGAGGGGGTATGGCTACACCTTC. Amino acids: CASSERGYGYTF.

The CDR3 loop reads CASSRGSQETQYF. Written as DNA, the CDR3 is TGTGCCAGCTCACGCGGGTCCCAAGAGACCCAGTACTTC. The chain joins TRBV18 to TRBJ2-5, with D possibly TRBD2 on 5 matching bases. This CDR3 is 13 amino acids long. Germline CDR1 reads KGHSH; CDR2 reads LQKENI. V lost 4 bases to trimming and J lost 1 base, with 7 bases between them.

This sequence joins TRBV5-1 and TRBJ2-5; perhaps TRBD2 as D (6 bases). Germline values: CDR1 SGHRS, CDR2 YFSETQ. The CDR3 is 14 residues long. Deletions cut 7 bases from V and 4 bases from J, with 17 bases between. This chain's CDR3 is CASDSGIGGETQYF. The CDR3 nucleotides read TGCGCCAGCGATAGCGGTATTGGGGGAGAGACCCAGTACTTC.

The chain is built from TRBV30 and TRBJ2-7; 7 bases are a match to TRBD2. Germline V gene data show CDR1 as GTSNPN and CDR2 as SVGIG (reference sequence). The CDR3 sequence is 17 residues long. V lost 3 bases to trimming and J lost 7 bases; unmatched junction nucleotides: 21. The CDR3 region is CAWSPQRGTSRSLEQYF. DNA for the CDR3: TGTGCCTGGAGCCCACAGCGGGGTACTAGCCGGTCGTTGGAGCAGTACTTC.

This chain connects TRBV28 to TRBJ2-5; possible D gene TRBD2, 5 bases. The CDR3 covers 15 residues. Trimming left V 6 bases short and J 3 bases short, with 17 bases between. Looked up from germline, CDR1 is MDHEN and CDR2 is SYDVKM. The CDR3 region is CASRGPGNYKETQYF. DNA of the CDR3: TGTGCCAGCAGAGGCCCGGGGAACTACAAAGAGACCCAGTACTTC.

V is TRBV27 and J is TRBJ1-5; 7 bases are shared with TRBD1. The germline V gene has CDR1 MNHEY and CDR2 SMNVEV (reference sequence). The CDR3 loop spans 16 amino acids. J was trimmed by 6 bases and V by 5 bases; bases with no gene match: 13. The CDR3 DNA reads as TGTGCCAGCAGTCTATACGGGACAGCCCCTATTCAGCCCCAGCATTTT. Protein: CASSLYGTAPIQPQHF.

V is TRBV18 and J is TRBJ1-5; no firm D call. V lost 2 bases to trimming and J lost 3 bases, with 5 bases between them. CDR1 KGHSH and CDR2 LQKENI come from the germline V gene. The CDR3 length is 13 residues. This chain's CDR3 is CASSPTVNQPQHF. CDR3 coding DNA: TGTGCCAGCTCACCAACGGTCAATCAGCCCCAGCATTTT.

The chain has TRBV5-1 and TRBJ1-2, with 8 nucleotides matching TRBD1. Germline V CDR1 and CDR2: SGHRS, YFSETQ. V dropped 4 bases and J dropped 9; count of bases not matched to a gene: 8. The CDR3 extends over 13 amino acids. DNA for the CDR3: TGCGCCAGCAGCCCATCAGGGGGCCAGAGCTACACCTTC. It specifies CASSPSGGQSYTF.